This TCR beta chain comes out of a study of glioma-infiltrating T cells. Of note for this clonotype: Antigen specificity is unknown.

TCR alpha and beta CDR3 regions were amplified from RNA using iRepertoire nested multiplex PCR. Input was roughly 85-400 ng of tissue mRNA or PBMC total RNA. TCRdb redid the calling of the multiplex PCR reads with MiXCR, one entry per CDR3 protein. The table shows 150,000 to 200,000 distinct CDR3 sequences, with around 32% occurring only once. This CDR3 region has 18 residues. In germline, CDR1 is SGHTA, CDR2 FQGNSA. V dropped 3 bases and J dropped 3; count of bases not matched to a gene: 13. Findings of the study overall: Non-neoplastic patients had below-expected tissue-blood divergence, while all gliomas exceeded expectation. Tissue and blood shared very few CDR3 sequences.

The source of this sequence is a human donor with low-grade glioma or glioblastoma, undergoing nonglioma brain surgery, or in good health (not recorded which). This chain uses TRBV7-2 with TRBJ2-3; TRBD2 agrees at 9 bases. The sample taken for sequencing was glioma tissue, nonneoplastic brain tissue, or PBMCs (not recorded which). CDR3 amino acids: CASSFFAGGPPPTDTQYF. CDR3 sequence (DNA): TGTGCCAGCAGCTTTTTCGCGGGAGGGCCTCCCCCGACAGATACGCAGTATTTT.